The next 4 T cell receptor beta chains were all read from a single sample in a study of blood T cell repertoires in COVID-19 (dated by TCRdb to about 2020). Library preparation employed the immunoSEQ multiplex PCR assay. This immuneACCESS table, as held by TCRdb, lists in-frame sequences with V and J called but not all clones. Of the missing ones, under half trace to an unresolved V gene in checked studies; the others have no known cause. In all, the sample holds approximately 150,000 clones, and over 80% of those were seen once. Of the sample, about 37% is held by the ten largest clones. The sample taken for sequencing was peripheral blood. Receptor source: a man aged 45-65 years who had recovered from COVID-19.

The chain employs TRBV5-1 and TRBJ2-7, with 8 bases fitting TRBD1. The CDR3 contains 15 residues. V lost 4 bases, J lost 1 base, and 7 bases stayed unmatched. Looked up from germline, CDR1 is SGHRS and CDR2 is YFSETQ. CDR3 amino acids: CASSPRQGNSYEQYF. The CDR3 region has the DNA TGCGCCAGCAGCCCAAGACAGGGGAATTCCTACGAGCAGTACTTC. Full variable domain (outside the CDR3, taken from reference TRBV5-1 and TRBJ2-7): KAGVTQTPRYLIKTRGQQVTLSCSPISGHRSVSWYQQTPGQGLQFLFEYFSETQRNKGNFPGRFSGRQFSNSRSEMNVSTLELGDSALYLCASSPRQGNSYEQYFGPGTRLTVT.

The J gene is TRBJ2-7, the V gene TRBV11-2; D is unresolved. Germline V gives CDR1 SGHAT, CDR2 FQNNGV. The V and J ends lost 1 base and 9 bases respectively, with 19 bases between them. The CDR3 loop spans 15 amino acids. The CDR3 DNA sequence: TGTGCCAGCAGCTTAGTAGTCGGCCAGGCCGGTCTGCAGTACTTC. Protein product: CASSLVVGQAGLQYF.

The V call is TRBV4-3, the J call TRBJ2-6; D not resolved. This CDR3 is 15 amino acids long. V gave up 0 bases and J gave up 8 bases, with 11 bases separating them. The germline V gene encodes CDR1 LGHNA and CDR2 YSLEER. CDR3 in amino acids: CASSQESLSPNVLTF. The CDR3 DNA is TGCGCCAGCAGCCAAGAGTCCCTAAGCCCCAACGTCCTGACTTTC.

The rearrangement uses TRBV9 and TRBJ2-7, with TRBD1 as a possible D gene (5 bases). This CDR3 is 17 amino acids long. Germline CDR1 SGDLS, CDR2 YYNGEE. Trimming cost V 3 bases and J 0 bases, with 19 bases left between them. This chain's CDR3 is CASSEGKGTLSSYEQYF. CDR3 coding DNA: TGTGCCAGCAGCGAGGGGAAGGGAACCCTTAGCTCCTACGAGCAGTACTTC.